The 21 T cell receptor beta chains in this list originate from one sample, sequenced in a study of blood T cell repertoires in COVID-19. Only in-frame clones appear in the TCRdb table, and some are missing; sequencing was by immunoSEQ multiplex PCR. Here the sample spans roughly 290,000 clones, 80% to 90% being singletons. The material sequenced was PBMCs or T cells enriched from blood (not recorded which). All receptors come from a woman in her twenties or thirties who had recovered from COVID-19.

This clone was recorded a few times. The CDR3 sequence is CASRNPDRTRGNTIYF. DNA for the CDR3: TGTGCCAGCAGGAACCCGGACAGGACTCGTGGAAACACCATATATTTT. V and J are TRBV28 and TRBJ1-3, with 7 bases lining up with TRBD1. The CDR3 is made up of 16 amino acids. Germline CDR1 MDHEN, CDR2 SYDVKM. Trimming took 6 bases from V and 3 from J; bases not matched to a gene: 11. Combining the CDR3 with reference TRBV28 and TRBJ1-3 gives the whole variable domain DVKVTQSSRYLVKRTGEKVFLECVQDMDHENMFWYRQDPGLGLRLIYFSYDVKMKEKGDIPEGYSVSREKKERFSLILESASTNQTSMYLCASRNPDRTRGNTIYFGEGSWLTVV.

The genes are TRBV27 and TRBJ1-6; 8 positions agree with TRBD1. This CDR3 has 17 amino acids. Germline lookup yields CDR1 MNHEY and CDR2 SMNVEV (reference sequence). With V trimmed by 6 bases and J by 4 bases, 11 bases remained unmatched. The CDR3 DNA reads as TGTGCCAGCAGCTCCCCAGGGGGCATATTTTATAATTCACCCCTCCACTTT. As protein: CASSSPGGIFYNSPLHF.

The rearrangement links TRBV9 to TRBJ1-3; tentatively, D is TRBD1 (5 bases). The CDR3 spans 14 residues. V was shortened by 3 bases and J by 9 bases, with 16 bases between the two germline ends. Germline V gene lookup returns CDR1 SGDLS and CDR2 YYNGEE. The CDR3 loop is CASSAGAAGGTIYF. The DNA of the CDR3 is TGTGCCAGCAGCGCTGGGGCGGCCGGGGGCACCATATATTTT. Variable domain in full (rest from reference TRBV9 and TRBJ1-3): DSGVTQTPKHLITATGQRVTLRCSPRSGDLSVYWYQQSLDQGLQFLIQYYNGEERAKGNILERFSAQQFPDLHSELNLSSLELGDSALYFCASSAGAAGGTIYFGEGSWLTVV.

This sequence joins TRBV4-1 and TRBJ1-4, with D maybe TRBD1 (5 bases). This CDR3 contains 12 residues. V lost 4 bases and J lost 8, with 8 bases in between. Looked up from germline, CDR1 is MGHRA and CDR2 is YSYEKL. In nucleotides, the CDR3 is TGCGCCAGCAGCCTCGGGGGAGAAAAACTGTTTTTT. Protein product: CASSLGGEKLFF.

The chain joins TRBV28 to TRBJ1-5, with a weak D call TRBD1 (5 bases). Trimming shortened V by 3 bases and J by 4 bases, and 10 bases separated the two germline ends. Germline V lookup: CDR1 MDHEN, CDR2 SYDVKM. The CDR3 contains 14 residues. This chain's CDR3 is CASSFGAGNQPQHF. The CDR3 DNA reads TGTGCCAGCAGTTTTGGGGCGGGGAATCAGCCCCAGCATTTT.

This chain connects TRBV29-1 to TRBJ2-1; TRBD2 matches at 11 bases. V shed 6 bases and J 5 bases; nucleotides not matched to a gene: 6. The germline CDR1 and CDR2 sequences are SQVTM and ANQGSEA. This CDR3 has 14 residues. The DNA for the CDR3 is TGCAGCGTGCGACCGGGACTAGCGGACAATGAGCAGTTCTTC. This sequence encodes CSVRPGLADNEQFF.

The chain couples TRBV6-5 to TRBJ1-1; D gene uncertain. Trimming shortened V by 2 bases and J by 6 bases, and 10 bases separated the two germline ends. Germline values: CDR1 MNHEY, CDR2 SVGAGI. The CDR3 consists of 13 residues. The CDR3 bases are TGTGCCAGCAGTTACCGCGGTCGCGCTGAAGCTTTCTTT. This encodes CASSYRGRAEAFF.

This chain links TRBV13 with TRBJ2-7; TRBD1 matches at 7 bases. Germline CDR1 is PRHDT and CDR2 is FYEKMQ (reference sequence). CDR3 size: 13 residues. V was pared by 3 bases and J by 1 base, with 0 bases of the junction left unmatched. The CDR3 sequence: CASSLGQSYEQYF. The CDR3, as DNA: TGTGCCAGCAGCTTGGGACAGTCCTACGAGCAGTACTTC.

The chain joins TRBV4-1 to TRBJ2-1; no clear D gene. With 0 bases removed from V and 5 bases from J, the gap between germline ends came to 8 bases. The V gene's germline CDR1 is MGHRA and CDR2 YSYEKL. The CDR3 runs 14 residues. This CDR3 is CASSQDSLNNEQFF. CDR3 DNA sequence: TGCGCCAGCAGCCAAGACAGTCTGAACAATGAGCAGTTCTTC.

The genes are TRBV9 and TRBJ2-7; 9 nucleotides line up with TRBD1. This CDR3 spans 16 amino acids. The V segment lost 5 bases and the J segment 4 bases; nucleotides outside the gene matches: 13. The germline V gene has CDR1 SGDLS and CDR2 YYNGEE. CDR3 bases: TGTGCCAGCAGTGAAACCGCCGGGACAGGGATGTACGAGCAGTACTTC. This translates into CASSETAGTGMYEQYF.

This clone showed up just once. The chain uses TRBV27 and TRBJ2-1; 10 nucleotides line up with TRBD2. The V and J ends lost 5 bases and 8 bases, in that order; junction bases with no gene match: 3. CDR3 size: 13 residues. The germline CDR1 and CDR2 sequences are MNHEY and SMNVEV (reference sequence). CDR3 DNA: TGTGCCAGCAGTCCAGGGACTAGCGATGAGCAGTTCTTC. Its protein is CASSPGTSDEQFF.

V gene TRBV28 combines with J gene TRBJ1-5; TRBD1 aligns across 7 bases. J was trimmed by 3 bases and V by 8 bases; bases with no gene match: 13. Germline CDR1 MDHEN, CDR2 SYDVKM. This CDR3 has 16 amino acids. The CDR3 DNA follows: TGTGCCAGCTTGGGGTACCGGGACAGTAACAATCAGCCCCAGCATTTT. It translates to CASLGYRDSNNQPQHF.

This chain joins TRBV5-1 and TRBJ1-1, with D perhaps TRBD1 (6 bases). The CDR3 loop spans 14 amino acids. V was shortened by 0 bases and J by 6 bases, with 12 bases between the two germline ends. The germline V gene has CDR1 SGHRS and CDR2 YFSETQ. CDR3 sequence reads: CASSLDGQGPEAFF. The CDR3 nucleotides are TGCGCCAGCAGCTTGGACGGCCAGGGGCCTGAAGCTTTCTTT.

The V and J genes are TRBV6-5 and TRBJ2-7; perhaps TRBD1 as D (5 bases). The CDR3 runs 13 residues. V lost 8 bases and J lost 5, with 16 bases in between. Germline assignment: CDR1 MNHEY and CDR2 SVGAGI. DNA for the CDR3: TGTGCCAGCCAGACAGATGCCCCCCACGAGCAGTACTTC. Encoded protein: CASQTDAPHEQYF.

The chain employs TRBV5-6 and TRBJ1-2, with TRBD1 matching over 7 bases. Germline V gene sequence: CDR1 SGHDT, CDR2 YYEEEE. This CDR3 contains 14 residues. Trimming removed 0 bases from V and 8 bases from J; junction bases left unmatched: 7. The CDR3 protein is CASSLATGEGGYTF. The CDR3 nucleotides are TGTGCCAGCAGCTTGGCAACAGGGGAAGGGGGCTACACCTTC.

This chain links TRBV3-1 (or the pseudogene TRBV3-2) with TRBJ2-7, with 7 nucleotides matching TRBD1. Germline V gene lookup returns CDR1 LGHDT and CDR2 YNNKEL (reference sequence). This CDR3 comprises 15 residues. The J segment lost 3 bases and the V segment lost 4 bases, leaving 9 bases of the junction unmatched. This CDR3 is CASSPLGQLIYEQYF. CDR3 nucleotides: TGTGCCAGCAGCCCCTTGGGACAGTTAATCTACGAGCAGTACTTC.

CDR3 DNA: TGTGCCAGCAGCCCGACAGGAACCTACGAGCAGTACTTC. Protein sequence: CASSPTGTYEQYF. The chain joins TRBV3-1 (or the pseudogene TRBV3-2) to TRBJ2-7; a possible D gene is TRBD1 (6 bases). The CDR3 sequence is 13 residues long. CDR1 and CDR2 (germline): LGHDT, YNNKEL (reference sequence). V shed 4 bases and J shed 2 bases, with 9 bases lying between them.

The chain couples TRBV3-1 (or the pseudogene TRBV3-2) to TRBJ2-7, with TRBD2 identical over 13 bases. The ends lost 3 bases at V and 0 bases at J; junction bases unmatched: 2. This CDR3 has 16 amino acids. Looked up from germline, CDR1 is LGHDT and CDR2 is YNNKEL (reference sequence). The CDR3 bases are TGTGCCAGCAGCCACACTAGCGGGAGGGCCTCCTACGAGCAGTACTTC. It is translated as CASSHTSGRASYEQYF.

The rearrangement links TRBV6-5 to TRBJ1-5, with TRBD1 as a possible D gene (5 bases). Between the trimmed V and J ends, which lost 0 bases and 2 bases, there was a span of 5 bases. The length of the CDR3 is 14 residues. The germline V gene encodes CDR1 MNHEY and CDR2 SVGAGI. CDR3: CASSYSTGNQPQHF. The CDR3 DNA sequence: TGTGCCAGCAGTTACTCGACAGGCAATCAGCCCCAGCATTTT.

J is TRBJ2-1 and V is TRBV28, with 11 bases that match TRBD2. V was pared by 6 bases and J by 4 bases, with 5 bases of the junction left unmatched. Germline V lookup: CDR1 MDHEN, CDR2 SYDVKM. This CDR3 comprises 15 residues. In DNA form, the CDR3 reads TGTGCCAGCAGCACCGGGACTAGCGGATACAATGAGCAGTTCTTC. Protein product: CASSTGTSGYNEQFF.

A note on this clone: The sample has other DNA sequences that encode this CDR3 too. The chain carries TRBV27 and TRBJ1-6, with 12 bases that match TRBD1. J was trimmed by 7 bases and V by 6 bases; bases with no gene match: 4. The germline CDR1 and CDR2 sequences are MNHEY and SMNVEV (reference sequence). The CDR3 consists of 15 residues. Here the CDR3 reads CASSTGTGGNSPLHF. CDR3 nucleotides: TGTGCCAGCAGCACCGGGACAGGGGGCAATTCACCCCTCCACTTT.